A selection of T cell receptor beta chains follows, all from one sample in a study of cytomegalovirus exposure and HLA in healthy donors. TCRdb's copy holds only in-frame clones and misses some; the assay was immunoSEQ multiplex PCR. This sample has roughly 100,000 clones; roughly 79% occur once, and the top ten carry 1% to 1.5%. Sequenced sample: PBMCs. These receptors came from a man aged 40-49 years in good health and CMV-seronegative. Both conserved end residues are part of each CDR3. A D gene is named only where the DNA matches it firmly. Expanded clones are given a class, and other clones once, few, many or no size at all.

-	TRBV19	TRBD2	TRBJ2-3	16	CASSLLAGAYPDTQYF	TGTGCCAGTAGTCTTCTAGCGGGAGCGTACCCAGATACGCAGTATTTT
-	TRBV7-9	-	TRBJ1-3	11	CASSPTYTIYF	TGTGCCAGCAGCCCCACATACACCATATATTTT
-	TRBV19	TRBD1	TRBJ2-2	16	CASSARTGAVTGELFF	TGTGCCAGTAGTGCCCGGACAGGAGCGGTCACCGGGGAGCTGTTTTTT
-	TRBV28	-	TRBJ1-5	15	CASSFEDRMNQPQHF	TGTGCCAGCAGTTTTGAGGACAGAATGAATCAGCCCCAGCATTTT
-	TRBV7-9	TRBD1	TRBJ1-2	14	CASSLGTGLSNYTF	TGTGCCAGCAGCCTTGGGACAGGACTCTCAAATTACACCTTC
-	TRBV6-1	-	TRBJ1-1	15	CASPKDPQGWTEAFF	TGTGCCAGCCCTAAAGACCCCCAGGGATGGACTGAAGCTTTCTTT
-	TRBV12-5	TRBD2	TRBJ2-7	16	CASGLVRLAGGYEQYF	TGTGCTAGTGGTTTGGTTAGGCTAGCGGGAGGATACGAGCAGTACTTC
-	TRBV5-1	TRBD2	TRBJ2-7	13	CASSLSSREGWYF	TGCGCCAGCAGCTTGTCTTCCAGGGAGGGGTGGTACTTC
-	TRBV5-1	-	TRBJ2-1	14	CASSLDREYNEQFF	TGCGCCAGCAGCTTGGACAGGGAGTACAATGAGCAGTTCTTC
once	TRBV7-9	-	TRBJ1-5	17	CASSSGDLGAGNQPQHF	TGTGCCAGCAGCTCTGGCGACCTGGGGGCCGGCAATCAGCCCCAGCATTTT
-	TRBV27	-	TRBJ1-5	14	CASKLTGYNQPQHF	TGTGCCAGCAAGCTGACAGGATACAATCAGCCCCAGCATTTT
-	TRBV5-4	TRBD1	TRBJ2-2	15	CASSTQGPYTGELFF	TGTGCCAGCAGCACACAGGGGCCCTACACCGGGGAGCTGTTTTTT
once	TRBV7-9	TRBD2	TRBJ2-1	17	CASSFIAGGPTNNEQFF	TGTGCCAGCAGCTTTATAGCGGGAGGCCCGACTAACAATGAGCAGTTCTTC
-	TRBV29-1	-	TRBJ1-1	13	CSVVAGGNTEAFF	TGCAGCGTTGTGGCGGGGGGCAACACTGAAGCTTTCTTT
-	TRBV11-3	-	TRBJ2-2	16	CASSLVTAKNTGELFF	TGTGCCAGCAGCTTAGTAACAGCTAAAAACACCGGGGAGCTGTTTTTT
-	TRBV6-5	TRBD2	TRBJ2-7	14	CASRNPGLTYEQYF	TGTGCCAGCAGGAATCCGGGACTAACCTACGAGCAGTACTTC